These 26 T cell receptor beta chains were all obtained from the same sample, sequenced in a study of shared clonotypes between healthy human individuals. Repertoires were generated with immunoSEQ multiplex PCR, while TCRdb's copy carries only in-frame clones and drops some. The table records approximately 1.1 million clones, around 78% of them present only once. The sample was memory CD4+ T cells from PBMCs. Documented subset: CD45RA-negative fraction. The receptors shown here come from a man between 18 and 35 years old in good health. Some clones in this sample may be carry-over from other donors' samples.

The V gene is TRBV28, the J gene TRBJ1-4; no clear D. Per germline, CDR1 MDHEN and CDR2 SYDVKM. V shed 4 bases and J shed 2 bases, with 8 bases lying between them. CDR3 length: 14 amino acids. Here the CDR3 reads CASSSLGTNEKLFF. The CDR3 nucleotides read TGTGCCAGCAGTTCCCTAGGTACTAATGAAAAACTGTTTTTT.

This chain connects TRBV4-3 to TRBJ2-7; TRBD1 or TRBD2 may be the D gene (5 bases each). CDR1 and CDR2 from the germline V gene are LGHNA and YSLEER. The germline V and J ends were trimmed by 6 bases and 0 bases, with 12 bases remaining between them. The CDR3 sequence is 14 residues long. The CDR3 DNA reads TGCGCCAGCAGTATCCGGGACGGCTCCTACGAGCAGTACTTC. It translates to CASSIRDGSYEQYF.

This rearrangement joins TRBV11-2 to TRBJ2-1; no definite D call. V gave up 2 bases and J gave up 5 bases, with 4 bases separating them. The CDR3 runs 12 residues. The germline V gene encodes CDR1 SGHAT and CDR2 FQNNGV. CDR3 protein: CASSLIDNEQFF. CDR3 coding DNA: TGTGCCAGCAGCTTAATAGACAATGAGCAGTTCTTC.

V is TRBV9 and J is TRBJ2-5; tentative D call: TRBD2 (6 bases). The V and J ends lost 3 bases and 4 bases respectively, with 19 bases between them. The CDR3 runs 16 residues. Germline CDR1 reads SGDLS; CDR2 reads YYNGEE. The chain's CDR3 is CASSAGGTDWGETQYF. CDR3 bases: TGTGCCAGCAGCGCAGGAGGGACGGATTGGGGAGAGACCCAGTACTTC. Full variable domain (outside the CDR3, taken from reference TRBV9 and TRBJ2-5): DSGVTQTPKHLITATGQRVTLRCSPRSGDLSVYWYQQSLDQGLQFLIQYYNGEERAKGNILERFSAQQFPDLHSELNLSSLELGDSALYFCASSAGGTDWGETQYFGPGTRLLVL.

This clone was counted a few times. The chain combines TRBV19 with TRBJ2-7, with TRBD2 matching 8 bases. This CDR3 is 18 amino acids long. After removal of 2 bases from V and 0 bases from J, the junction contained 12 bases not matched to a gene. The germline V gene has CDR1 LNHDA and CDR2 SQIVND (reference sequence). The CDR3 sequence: CASSISTSRGGNSYEQYF. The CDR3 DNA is TGTGCCAGTAGTATATCCACGAGCCGGGGGGGCAACTCCTACGAGCAGTACTTC.

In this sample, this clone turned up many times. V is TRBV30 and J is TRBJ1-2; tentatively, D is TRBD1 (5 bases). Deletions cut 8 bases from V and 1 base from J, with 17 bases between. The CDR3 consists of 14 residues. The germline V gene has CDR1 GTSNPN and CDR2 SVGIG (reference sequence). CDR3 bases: TGTGCCAGGACTCCGGGGGTGAATAACTATGGCTACACCTTC. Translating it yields CARTPGVNNYGYTF.

CDR3 protein: CASSGARGTEAFF. For the CDR3, the DNA is TGTGCCAGCTCTGGAGCGAGGGGCACTGAAGCTTTCTTT. The gene calls are TRBV2 and TRBJ1-1; possible D gene TRBD1, 5 bases. This CDR3 contains 13 residues. Germline V gene lookup returns CDR1 SNHLY and CDR2 FYNNEI. V gave up 8 bases and J gave up 4 bases, with 14 bases separating them.

CDR3 DNA sequence: TGTGCCAGCAGTGAACGGGGGGCCCCTAATGAAAAACTGTTTTTT. This translates into CASSERGAPNEKLFF. The rearrangement uses TRBV6-1 and TRBJ1-4; the D gene is possibly TRBD1 (6 bases). V was trimmed by 2 bases and J by 3 bases, leaving 10 bases between them. Germline loops: CDR1 MNHNS, CDR2 SASEGT. This CDR3 has 15 amino acids.

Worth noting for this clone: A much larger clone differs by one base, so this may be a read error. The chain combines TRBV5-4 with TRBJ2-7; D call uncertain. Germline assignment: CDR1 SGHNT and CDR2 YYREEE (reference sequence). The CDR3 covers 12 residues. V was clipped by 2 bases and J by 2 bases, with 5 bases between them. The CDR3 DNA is TGTGCCAGCAGCTTCGGAACCTACGAGCAGTACTTC. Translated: CASSFGTYEQYF.

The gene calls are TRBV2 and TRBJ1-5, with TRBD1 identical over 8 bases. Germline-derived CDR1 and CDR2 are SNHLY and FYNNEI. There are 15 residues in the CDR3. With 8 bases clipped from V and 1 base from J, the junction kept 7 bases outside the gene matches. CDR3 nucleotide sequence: TGTGCCAGCCAACAGGGGGAAGCGAGCAATCAGCCCCAGCATTTT. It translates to CASQQGEASNQPQHF.

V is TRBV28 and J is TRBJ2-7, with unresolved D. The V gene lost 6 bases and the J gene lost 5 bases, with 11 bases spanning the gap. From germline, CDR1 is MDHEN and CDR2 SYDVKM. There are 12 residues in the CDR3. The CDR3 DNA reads TGTGCCAGCAGCACAACAGCTCACGAGCAGTACTTC. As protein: CASSTTAHEQYF.

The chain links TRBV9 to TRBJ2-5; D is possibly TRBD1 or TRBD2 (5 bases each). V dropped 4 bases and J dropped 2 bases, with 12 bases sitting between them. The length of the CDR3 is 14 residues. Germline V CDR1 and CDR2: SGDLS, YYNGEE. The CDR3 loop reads CASSLGTVQETQYF. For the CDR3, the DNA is TGTGCCAGCAGCCTTGGGACGGTACAAGAGACCCAGTACTTC. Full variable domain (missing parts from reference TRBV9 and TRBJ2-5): DSGVTQTPKHLITATGQRVTLRCSPRSGDLSVYWYQQSLDQGLQFLIQYYNGEERAKGNILERFSAQQFPDLHSELNLSSLELGDSALYFCASSLGTVQETQYFGPGTRLLVL.

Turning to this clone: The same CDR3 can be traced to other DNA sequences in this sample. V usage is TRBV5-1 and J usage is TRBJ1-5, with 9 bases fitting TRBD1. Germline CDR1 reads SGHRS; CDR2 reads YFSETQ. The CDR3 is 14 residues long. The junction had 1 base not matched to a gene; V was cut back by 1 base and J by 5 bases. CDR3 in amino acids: CASSLTGGDQPQHF. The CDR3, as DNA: TGCGCCAGCAGCTTGACAGGGGGCGATCAGCCCCAGCATTTT.

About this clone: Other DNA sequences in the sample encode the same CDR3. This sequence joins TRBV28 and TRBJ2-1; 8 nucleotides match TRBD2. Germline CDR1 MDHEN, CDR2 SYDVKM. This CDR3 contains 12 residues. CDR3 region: CASGSSYNEQFF. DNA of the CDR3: TGTGCAAGCGGGAGCTCCTACAATGAGCAGTTCTTC.

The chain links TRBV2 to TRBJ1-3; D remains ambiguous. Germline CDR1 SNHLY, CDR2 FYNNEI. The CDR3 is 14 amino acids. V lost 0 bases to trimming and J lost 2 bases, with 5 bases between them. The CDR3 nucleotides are TGTGCCAGCAGTGAAGCGGGAACTGGAAACACCATATATTTT. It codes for CASSEAGTGNTIYF.

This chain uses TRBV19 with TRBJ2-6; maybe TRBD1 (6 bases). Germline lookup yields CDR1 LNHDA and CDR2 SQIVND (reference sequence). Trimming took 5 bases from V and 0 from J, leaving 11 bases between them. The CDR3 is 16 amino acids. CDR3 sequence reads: CASSGGGSSGANVLTF. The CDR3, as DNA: TGTGCCAGTAGTGGGGGCGGCAGCTCTGGGGCCAACGTCCTGACTTTC.

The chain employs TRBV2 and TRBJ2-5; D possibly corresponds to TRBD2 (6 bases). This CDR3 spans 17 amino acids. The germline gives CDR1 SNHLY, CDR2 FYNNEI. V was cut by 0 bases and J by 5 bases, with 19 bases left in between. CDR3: CASSEAHVAAVGETQYF. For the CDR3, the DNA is TGTGCCAGCAGTGAAGCCCACGTAGCGGCCGTGGGGGAGACCCAGTACTTC.

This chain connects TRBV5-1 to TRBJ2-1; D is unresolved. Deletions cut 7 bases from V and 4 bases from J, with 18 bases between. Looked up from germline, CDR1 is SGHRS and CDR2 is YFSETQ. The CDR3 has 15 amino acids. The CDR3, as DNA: TGCGCCAGCGACCCTTCCGGAAGAGATTACAATGAGCAGTTCTTC. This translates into CASDPSGRDYNEQFF.

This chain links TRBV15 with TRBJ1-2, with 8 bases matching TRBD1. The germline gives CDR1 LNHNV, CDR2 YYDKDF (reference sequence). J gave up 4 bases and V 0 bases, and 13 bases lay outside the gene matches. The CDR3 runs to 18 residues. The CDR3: CATSRDPPGQGRGYGYTF. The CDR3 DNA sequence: TGTGCCACCAGCAGAGATCCGCCAGGACAGGGAAGGGGCTATGGCTACACCTTC.

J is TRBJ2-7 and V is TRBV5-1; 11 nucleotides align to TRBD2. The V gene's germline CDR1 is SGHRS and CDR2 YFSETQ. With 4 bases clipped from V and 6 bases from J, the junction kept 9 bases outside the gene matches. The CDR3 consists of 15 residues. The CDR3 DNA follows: TGCGCCAGCAGCCTCGCACTAGCGGGAGCCGCCGAGCAGTACTTC. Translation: CASSLALAGAAEQYF.

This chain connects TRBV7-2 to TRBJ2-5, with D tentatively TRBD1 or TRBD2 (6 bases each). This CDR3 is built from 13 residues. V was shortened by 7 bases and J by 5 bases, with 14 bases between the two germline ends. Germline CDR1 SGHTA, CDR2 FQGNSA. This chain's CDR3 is CASTPRGGETQYF. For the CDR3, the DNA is TGTGCCAGCACCCCGCGAGGGGGGGAGACCCAGTACTTC.

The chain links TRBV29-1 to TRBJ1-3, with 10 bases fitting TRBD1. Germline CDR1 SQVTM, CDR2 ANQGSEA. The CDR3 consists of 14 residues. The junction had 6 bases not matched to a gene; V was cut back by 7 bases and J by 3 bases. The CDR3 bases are TGCAGCGCCGGGACAGGGGAGAATGGAAACACCATATATTTT. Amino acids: CSAGTGENGNTIYF.

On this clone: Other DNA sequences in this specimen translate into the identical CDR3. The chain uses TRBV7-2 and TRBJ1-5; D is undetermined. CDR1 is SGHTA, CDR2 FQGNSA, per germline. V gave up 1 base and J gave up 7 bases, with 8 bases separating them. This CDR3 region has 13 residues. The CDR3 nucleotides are TGTGCCAGCAGCTTAGACGGCGGGCAGCCCCAGCATTTT. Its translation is CASSLDGGQPQHF.

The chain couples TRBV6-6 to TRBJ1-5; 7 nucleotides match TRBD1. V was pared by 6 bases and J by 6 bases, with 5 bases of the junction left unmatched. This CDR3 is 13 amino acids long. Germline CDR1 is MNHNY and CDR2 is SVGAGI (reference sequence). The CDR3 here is CASRTQGGQPQHF. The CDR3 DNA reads TGTGCCAGCAGAACCCAGGGGGGTCAGCCCCAGCATTTT.

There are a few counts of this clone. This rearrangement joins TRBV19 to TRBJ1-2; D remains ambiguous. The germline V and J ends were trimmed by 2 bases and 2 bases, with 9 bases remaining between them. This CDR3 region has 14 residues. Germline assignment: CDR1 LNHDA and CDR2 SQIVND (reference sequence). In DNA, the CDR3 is TGTGCCAGTAGTATACAATCCGGGAACTATGGCTACACCTTC. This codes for CASSIQSGNYGYTF.

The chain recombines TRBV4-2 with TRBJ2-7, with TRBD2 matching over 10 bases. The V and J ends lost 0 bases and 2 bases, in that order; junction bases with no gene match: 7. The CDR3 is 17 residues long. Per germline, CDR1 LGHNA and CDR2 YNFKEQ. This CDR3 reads CASSQDWTSGTTYEQYF. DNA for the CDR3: TGTGCCAGCAGCCAAGATTGGACTAGCGGAACAACCTACGAGCAGTACTTC.